This T cell receptor beta chain was profiled in a study of PD-1 blockade in classical Hodgkin lymphoma. Generated by immunoSEQ multiplex PCR, the TCRdb table keeps only in-frame clones and is missing some. The sample lists 20,000 to 25,000 clones, 85% to 95% occurring once. The sample's time point: newly diagnosed, previously untreated cHL patient sample. It was by magnetic negative selection that CD4+ T cells were purified from thawed PBMCs. In germline, CDR1 is MDHEN, CDR2 SYDVKM. The CDR3 totals 14 residues. The junction had 11 bases not matched to a gene; V was cut back by 6 bases and J by 8 bases.

The rearrangement joins TRBV28 to TRBJ1-2, with 8 nucleotides matching TRBD1. Material: CD4+ T cells from blood. The clonotype was recovered from a human donor with classical Hodgkin lymphoma. The CDR3 region is CASSHPDRGWGYTF. The CDR3 DNA is TGTGCCAGCAGCCACCCCGACAGGGGATGGGGCTACACCTTC.